This TCR beta chain is from a study of blood T cells in healthy people across ages. The overall study: About one barcoded beta molecule per two T cells came from capture by template switching.

For the second PCR, which ran for about 7 to 11 cycles, a sample-barcoded 5' primer and a J-beta primer mix were used. At least 2.5 million CDR3-containing paired-end reads were obtained per sample. In TCRdb, the 5' RACE reads were re-called with MiXCR into one record per CDR3 protein. The sample has hundreds of thousands of distinct CDR3 sequences; more than 45% are singletons. Peripheral blood from each donor was collected in a volume of 8 to 10 milliliters. Isolation recovered at least 7 million PBMCs from every sample. This clonotype has just a few counts. In germline, CDR1 is SQVTM, CDR2 ANQGSEA. The J segment lost 3 bases and the V segment lost 8 bases, leaving 3 bases of the junction unmatched. The CDR3 loop spans 13 amino acids.

This TCR derives from a man in his fifties or sixties in good health. The gene calls are TRBV29-1 and TRBJ2-1, with 11 bases lining up with TRBD1. Sequences were obtained from blood. For the CDR3, the DNA is TGCAGCCTGGGGACAGGGGGCTACAATGAGCAGTTCTTC. This translates into CSLGTGGYNEQFF.